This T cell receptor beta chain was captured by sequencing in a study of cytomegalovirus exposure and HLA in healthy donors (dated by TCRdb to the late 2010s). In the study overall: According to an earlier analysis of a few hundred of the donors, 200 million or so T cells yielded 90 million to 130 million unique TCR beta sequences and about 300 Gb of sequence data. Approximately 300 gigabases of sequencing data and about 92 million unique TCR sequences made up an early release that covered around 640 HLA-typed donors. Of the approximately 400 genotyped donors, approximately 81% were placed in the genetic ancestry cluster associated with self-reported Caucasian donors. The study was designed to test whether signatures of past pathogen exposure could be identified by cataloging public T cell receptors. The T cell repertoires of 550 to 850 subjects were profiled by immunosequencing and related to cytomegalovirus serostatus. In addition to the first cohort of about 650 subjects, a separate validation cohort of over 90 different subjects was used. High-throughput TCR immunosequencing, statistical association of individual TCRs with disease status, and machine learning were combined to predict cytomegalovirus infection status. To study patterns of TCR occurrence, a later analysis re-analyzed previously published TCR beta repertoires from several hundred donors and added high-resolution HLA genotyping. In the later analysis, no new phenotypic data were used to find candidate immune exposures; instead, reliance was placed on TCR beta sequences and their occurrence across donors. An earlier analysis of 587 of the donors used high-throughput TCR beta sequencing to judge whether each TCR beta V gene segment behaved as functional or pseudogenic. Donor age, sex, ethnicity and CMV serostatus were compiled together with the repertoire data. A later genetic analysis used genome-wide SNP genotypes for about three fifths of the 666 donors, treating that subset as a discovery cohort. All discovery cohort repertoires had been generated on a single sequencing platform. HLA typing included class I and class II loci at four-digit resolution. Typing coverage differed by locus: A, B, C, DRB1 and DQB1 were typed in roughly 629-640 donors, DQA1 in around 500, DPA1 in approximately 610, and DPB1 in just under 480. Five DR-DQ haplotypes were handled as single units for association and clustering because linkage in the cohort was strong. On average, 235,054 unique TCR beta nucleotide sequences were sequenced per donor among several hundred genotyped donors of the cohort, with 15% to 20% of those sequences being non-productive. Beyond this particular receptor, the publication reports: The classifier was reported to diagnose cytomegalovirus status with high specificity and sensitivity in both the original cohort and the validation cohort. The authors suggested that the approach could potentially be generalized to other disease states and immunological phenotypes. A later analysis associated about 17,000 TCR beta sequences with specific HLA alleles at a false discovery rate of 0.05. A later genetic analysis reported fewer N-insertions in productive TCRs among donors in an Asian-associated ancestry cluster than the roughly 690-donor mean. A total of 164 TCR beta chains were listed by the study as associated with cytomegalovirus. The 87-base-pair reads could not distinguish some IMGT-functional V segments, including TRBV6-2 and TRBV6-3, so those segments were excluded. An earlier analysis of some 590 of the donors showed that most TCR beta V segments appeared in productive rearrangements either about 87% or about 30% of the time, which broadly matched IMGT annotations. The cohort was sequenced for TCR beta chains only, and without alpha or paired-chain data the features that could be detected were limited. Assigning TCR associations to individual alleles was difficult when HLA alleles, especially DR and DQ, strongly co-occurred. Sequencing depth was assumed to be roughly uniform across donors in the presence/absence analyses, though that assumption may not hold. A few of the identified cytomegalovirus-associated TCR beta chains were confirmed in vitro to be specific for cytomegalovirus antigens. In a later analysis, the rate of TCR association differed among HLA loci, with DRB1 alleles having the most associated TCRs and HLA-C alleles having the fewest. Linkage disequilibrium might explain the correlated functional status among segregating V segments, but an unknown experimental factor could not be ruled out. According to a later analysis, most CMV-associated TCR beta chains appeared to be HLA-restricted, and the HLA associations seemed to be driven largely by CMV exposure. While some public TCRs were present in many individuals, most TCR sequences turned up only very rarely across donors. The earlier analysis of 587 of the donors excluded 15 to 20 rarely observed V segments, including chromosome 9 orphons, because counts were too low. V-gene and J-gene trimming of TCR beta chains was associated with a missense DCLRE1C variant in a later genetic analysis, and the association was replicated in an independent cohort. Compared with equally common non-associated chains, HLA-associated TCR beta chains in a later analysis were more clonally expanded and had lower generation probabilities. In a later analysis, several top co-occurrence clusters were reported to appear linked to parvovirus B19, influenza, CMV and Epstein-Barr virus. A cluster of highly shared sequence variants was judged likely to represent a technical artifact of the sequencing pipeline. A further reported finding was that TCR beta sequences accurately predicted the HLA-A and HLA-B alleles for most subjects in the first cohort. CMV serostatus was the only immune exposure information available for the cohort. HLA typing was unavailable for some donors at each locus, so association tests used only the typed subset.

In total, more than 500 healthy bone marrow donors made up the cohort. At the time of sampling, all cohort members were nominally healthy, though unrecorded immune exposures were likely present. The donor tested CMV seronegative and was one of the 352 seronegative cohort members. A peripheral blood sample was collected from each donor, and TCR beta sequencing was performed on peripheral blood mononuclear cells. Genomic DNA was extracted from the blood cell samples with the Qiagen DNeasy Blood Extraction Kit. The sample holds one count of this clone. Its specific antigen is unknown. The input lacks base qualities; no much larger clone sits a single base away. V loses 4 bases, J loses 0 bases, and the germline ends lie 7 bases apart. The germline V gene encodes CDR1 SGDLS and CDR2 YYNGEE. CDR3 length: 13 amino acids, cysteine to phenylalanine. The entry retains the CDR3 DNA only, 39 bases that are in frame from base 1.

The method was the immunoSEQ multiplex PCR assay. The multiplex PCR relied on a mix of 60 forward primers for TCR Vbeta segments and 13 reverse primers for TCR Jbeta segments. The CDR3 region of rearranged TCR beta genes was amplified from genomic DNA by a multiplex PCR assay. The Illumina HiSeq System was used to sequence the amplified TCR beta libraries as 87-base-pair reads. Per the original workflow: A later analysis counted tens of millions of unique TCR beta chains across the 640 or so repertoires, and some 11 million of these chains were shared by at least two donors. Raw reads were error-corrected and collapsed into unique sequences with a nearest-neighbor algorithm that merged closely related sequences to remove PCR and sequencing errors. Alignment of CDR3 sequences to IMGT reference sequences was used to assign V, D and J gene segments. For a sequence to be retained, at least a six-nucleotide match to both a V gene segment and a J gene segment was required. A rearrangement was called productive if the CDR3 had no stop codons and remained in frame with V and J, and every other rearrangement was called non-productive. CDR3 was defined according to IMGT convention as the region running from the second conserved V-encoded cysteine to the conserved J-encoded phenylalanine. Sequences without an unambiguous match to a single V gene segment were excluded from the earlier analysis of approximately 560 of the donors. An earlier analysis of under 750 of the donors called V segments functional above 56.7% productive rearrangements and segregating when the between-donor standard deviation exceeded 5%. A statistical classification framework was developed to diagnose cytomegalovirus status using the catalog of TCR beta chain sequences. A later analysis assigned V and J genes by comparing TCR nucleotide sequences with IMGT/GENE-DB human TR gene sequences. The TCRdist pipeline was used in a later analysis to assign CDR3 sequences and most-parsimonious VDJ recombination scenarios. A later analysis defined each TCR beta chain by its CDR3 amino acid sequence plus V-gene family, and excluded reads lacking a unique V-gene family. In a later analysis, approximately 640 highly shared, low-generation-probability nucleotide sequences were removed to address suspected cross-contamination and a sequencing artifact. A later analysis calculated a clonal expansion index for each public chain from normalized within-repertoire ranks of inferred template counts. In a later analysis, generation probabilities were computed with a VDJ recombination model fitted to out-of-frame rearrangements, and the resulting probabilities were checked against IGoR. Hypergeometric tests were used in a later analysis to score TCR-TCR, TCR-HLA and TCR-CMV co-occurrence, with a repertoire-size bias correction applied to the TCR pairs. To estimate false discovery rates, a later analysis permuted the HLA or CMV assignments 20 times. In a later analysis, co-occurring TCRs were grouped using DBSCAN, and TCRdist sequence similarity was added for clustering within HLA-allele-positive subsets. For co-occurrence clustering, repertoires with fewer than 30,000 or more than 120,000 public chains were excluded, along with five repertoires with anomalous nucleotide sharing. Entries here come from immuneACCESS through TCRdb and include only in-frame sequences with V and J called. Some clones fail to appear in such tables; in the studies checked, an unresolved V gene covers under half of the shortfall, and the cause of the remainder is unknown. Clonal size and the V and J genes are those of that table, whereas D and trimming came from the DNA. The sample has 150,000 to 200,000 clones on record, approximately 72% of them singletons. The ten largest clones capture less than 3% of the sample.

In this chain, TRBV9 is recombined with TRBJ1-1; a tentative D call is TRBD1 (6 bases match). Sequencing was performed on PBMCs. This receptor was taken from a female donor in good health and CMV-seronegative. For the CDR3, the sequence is CASSQGMNTEAFF. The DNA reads TGTGCCAGCAGCCAGGGGATGAACACTGAAGCTTTCTTT.